The rows below give T cell receptor beta chains drawn from one sample of a study of memory CD4+ T cells and cytomegalovirus serostatus. Produced via immunoSEQ multiplex PCR; TCRdb's table is partial and in-frame only. Of about 41,000 clones listed, 76% are singletons. Specimen: memory CD4+ T cells from blood. These receptors originate from an adult in good health and CMV-seronegative. CDR3s include the opening cysteine and the closing phenylalanine or tryptophan. Each record gives: V gene, CDR3 protein.

TRBV2	CAAPPLHF
TRBV19	CASSIPSSGTHEQYF
TRBV18	CASSPEAGGAYEQYF
TRBV5-1	CASSIGTDTIPYF
TRBV7-9	CASSLAFQGTGELFF
TRBV9	CASSVQAGRTYNEQFF
TRBV20-1	CSAYTDGYTF
TRBV7-8	CASSLGFGSGRGRNEQFF
TRBV30	CAHQGGPTDTQYF
TRBV30	CALYPFTGTGGGEQYF
TRBV4-1	CASSQDILGRQGSYEQYF
TRBV11-1	CASSLHATGKETQYF
TRBV2	CASSEARGRTGELFF
TRBV9	CASSRGPLNQPQHF
TRBV23-1	CASSEAGGHLLSYNEQFF
TRBV5-6	CASSSTGAGNTIYF
TRBV11-2	CASSSPRGSYEQYF
TRBV6-1	CASKVVAGGPDTQYF
TRBV28	CASSFAEWVGGEQFF
TRBV27	CASSLRQGMYNYGYTF
TRBV6-1	CASSERKARPNQPQHF
TRBV5-1	CASSLEFAGGPDEQFF
TRBV7-8	CASSGGGLRNQPQHF
TRBV5-6	CASSSPTGAQETQYF
TRBV7-2	CASSPQTPHSGNTIYF
TRBV28	CASVTGPDTQYF